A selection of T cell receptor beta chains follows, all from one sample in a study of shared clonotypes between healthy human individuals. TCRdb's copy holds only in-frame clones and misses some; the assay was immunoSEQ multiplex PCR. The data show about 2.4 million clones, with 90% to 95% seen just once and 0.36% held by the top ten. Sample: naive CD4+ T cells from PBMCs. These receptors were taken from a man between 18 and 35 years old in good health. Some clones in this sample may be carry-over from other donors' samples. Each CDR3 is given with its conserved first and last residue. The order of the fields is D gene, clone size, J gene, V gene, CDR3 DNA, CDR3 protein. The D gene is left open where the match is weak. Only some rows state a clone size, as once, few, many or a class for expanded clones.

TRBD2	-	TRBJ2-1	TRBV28	TGTGCCAGCAGTTGGGTCGGGAGGGCGGGCAATGAGCAGTTCTTC	CASSWVGRAGNEQFF
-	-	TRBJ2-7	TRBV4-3	TGCGCCAGCAGCCAACAGACTGGCCGCTACGAGCAGTACTTC	CASSQQTGRYEQYF
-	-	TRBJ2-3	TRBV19	TGTGCCAGTAGTATCGGCTACACAGATACGCAGTATTTT	CASSIGYTDTQYF
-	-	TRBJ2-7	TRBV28	TGTGCCAGCTCCAAACCGATCTACGAGCAGTACTTC	CASSKPIYEQYF
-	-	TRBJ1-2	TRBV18	TGTGCCAGCTCACCGCCCACTGGGGCGCGGAACTATGGCTACACCTTC	CASSPPTGARNYGYTF
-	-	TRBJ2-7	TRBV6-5	TGTGCCAGCAGTTACTCACAGGGAGGGAACGAGCAGTACTTC	CASSYSQGGNEQYF
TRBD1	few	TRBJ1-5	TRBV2	TGTGCCAGCAGTGGGGAGGGGGCTGACCAGCCCCAGCATTTT	CASSGEGADQPQHF
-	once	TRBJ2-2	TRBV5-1	TGCGCCAGCAGCTCCGCGGGGCGGGAGAACACCGGGGAGCTGTTTTTT	CASSSAGRENTGELFF
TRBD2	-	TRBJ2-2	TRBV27	TGTGCCAGCAGGGGACTAGCGGGAGTCGGGAACACCGGGGAGCTGTTTTTT	CASRGLAGVGNTGELFF
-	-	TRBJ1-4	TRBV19	TGTGCCAGTAGTATGCCGCGAAGGGGGACAACTAATGAAAAACTGTTTTTT	CASSMPRRGTTNEKLFF
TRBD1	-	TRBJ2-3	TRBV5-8	TGTGCCAGCAGCTTGGCCTGGTGGACAGGGGGCACAGATACGCAGTATTTT	CASSLAWWTGGTDTQYF
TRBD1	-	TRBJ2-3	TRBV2	TGTGCCAGCAGCGGTTCTAGGGACAGGGGAGGCACAGATACGCAGTATTTT	CASSGSRDRGGTDTQYF
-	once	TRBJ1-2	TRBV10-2	TGCGCCAGCAGTGACAGGGACGTTAGCTACACCTTC	CASSDRDVSYTF
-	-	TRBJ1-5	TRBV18	TGTGCCAGCTCATTGGGCCAGGGTGGTTATCAGCCCCAGCATTTT	CASSLGQGGYQPQHF
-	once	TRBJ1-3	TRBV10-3	TGTGCCATCAGCGCGTTCCTGGATTCTGGAAACACCATATATTTT	CAISAFLDSGNTIYF
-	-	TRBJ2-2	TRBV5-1	TGCGCCAGCAGCTTAATGATCGGGGAGCTGTTTTTT	CASSLMIGELFF
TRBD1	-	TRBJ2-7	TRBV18	TGTGCCAGCTCACCACCAGGACAGGACTCCTACGAGCAGTACTTC	CASSPPGQDSYEQYF
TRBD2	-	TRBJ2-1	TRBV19	TGTGCCAGTAGTATCCGGCGGGAGGGCCTCAATGAGCAGTTCTTC	CASSIRREGLNEQFF
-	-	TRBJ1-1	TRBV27	TGTGCCAGCATGAATCGGGCAGATGGGGCTTTCTTT	CASMNRADGAFF
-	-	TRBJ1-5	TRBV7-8	TGTGCCAGCAGCACCAGGGGAGTAGGCAATCAGCCCCAGCATTTT	CASSTRGVGNQPQHF
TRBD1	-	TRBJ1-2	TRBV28	TGTGCCAGCAGTTTGGAAGGGGGCAACTATGGCTACACCTTC	CASSLEGGNYGYTF
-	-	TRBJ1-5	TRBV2	TGTGCCAGCAGTGTCAGAGAGGGTGATGGCAATCAGCCCCAGCATTTT	CASSVREGDGNQPQHF
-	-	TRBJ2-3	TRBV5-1	TGCGCCAGCACCTCCTTTCACAGGACAGACACAGATACGCAGTATTTT	CASTSFHRTDTDTQYF
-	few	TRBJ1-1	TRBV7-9	TGTGCCAGCACCCCTGGGGGGAATATGAACACTGAAGCTTTCTTT	CASTPGGNMNTEAFF
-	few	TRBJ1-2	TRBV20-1	TGCAGTGCTAGCTACAGAGATGGCTACACCTTC	CSASYRDGYTF
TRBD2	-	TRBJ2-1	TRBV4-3	TGCGCCAGCAGCCTAACTAGCGGTGTTTACAATGAGCAGTTCTTC	CASSLTSGVYNEQFF
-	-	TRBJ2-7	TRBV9	TGTGCCAGCGGGTTGGGGGGCACGTTGAGCCACGAGCAGTACTTC	CASGLGGTLSHEQYF
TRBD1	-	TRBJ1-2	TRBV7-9	TGTGCCAGCAGCTTATTAGGGGGCAGCGACTATGGCTACACCTTC	CASSLLGGSDYGYTF
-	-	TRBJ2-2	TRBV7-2	TGTGCCAGCAGCTTAGTCCCCGGGACACTGAACACCGGGGAGCTGTTTTTT	CASSLVPGTLNTGELFF
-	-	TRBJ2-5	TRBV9	TGTGCCAGCAGCGCCGATCCCAAGGAGACCCAGTACTTC	CASSADPKETQYF
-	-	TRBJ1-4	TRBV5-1	TGCGCCAGCAGCTTGGATTACGAAAAACTGTTTTTT	CASSLDYEKLFF
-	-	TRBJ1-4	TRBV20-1	TGCAGTGCCCCGAAGAAGGAAAAACTGTTTTTT	CSAPKKEKLFF
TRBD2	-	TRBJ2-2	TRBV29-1	TGCAGCGTCGGGGGCGGGAGGGAAAACGGGGAGCTGTTTTTT	CSVGGGRENGELFF
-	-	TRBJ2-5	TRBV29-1	TGCAGCTTCCGGCTGGCTCAAGAGACCCAGTACTTC	CSFRLAQETQYF
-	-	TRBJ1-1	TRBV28	TGTGCCAGCAGTACCCAACAGACAGCGAACACTGAAGCTTTCTTT	CASSTQQTANTEAFF
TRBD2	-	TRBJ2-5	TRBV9	TGTGCCAGCAGCGAGGGGGTTAGGGCTAGCGGGTACCAAGAGACCCAGTACTTC	CASSEGVRASGYQETQYF
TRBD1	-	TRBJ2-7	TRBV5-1	TGCGCCAGCAGCTTGGGGCACAGGGGATCCTACGAGCAGTACTTC	CASSLGHRGSYEQYF
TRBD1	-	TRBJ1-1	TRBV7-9	TGTGCCAGCCCCCCCGGTGGGGACAGGGTTAACACTGAAGCTTTCTTT	CASPPGGDRVNTEAFF
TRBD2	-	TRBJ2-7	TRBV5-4	TGTGCCAGCAGCCAGGGACTAGTAAAGGGCCTTACCTACGAGCAGTACTTC	CASSQGLVKGLTYEQYF
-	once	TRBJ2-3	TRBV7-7	TGTGCCAGCAGCTTAGAGAGGGCCACAGATACGCAGTATTTT	CASSLERATDTQYF
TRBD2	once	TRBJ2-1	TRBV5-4	TGTGCCAGCAGCTCGGGACTAGCGGGTCCCAATGAGCAGTTCTTC	CASSSGLAGPNEQFF
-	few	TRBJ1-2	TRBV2	TGTGCCAGCAGTACTACAGCTAACTATGGCTACACCTTC	CASSTTANYGYTF